The 17 T cell receptor beta chains given below trace back to one sample, sequenced in a study of blood T cell repertoires in COVID-19. The method was immunoSEQ multiplex PCR; TCRdb's version includes in-frame clones alone and lacks a portion of them. The sample includes some 80,000 clones, 85% to 90% of them seen just once. Sequencing used peripheral blood. These receptors were obtained from a human donor in a cohort sampled during active COVID-19.

The chain is built from TRBV10-2 and TRBJ1-5; TRBD1 matches at 7 bases. V trimming: 5 bases; J trimming: 5 bases; junction bases outside the gene matches: 3. CDR3 length: 13 residues. Germline loops: CDR1 WSHSY, CDR2 SAAADI. CDR3 coding DNA: TGCGCCAGCAGTCAGGGGGGCTATCAGCCCCAGCATTTT. Encoded protein: CASSQGGYQPQHF.

This clone came up once. The rearrangement links TRBV10-3 to TRBJ1-2; TRBD1 might be the D (6 bases). V was pared by 7 bases and J by 6 bases, with 18 bases between. The CDR3 is made up of 14 amino acids. Germline V CDR1 and CDR2: ENHRY, SYGVKD. CDR3 nucleotides: TGTGCCATCAAAGACAGCAGGGAGGGGGATGGCTACACCTTC. This sequence encodes CAIKDSREGDGYTF.

The CDR3 nucleotides are TGTGCCAGCACCACCAGTTTTGGGACAGGGAGCTCCTACAATGAGCAGTTCTTC. It codes for CASTTSFGTGSSYNEQFF. This rearrangement joins TRBV5-5 to TRBJ2-1; TRBD1 matches 9 bases. Germline CDR1 reads SGHKS; CDR2 reads YYEKEE (reference sequence). This CDR3 region has 18 residues. V dropped 6 bases and J dropped 0; count of bases not matched to a gene: 13.

The chain carries TRBV29-1 and TRBJ1-4; TRBD1 agrees at 7 bases. Germline values: CDR1 SQVTM, CDR2 ANQGSEA. The CDR3 is made up of 12 amino acids. V shed 7 bases, J shed 5 bases, and the junction held 4 bases outside the gene matches. CDR3 bases: TGCAGCGCGACAGGGACGAATGAAAAACTGTTTTTT. Its translation: CSATGTNEKLFF.

The chain is built from TRBV7-9 and TRBJ2-5, with 8 bases lining up with TRBD2. Per germline, CDR1 SEHNR and CDR2 FQNEAQ (reference sequence). J gave up 3 bases and V 5 bases, and 8 bases lay outside the gene matches. This CDR3 has 15 amino acids. The CDR3 region is CASSTGGGLEETQYF. In nucleotides, the CDR3 is TGTGCCAGCAGCACAGGTGGGGGACTAGAAGAGACCCAGTACTTC.

The chain's CDR3 is CASSFPWTSGVYGANVLTF. CDR3 coding DNA: TGTGCCAGCAGTTTCCCTTGGACTAGCGGGGTTTACGGGGCCAACGTCCTGACTTTC. The chain has TRBV28 and TRBJ2-6; TRBD2 aligns across 12 bases. CDR3 length equals 19 residues. V dropped 3 bases and J dropped 4; count of bases not matched to a gene: 10. In germline, CDR1 is MDHEN, CDR2 SYDVKM.

V is TRBV6-1 and J is TRBJ2-3; D is perhaps TRBD1 (6 bases). Trimming cost V 0 bases and J 14 bases, with 15 bases left between them. Germline lookup yields CDR1 MNHNS and CDR2 SASEGT. The CDR3 covers 13 residues. The CDR3 loop is CASSEALAGERYF. In DNA form, the CDR3 reads TGTGCCAGCAGTGAAGCGTTAGCAGGGGAACGGTATTTT.

CDR3 nucleotides: TGTGCCAGCAGCTTAGGGAGTTACGAGCAGTACTTC. It encodes CASSLGSYEQYF. V usage is TRBV7-8 and J usage is TRBJ2-7; D unclear. CDR3 length: 12 residues. V was trimmed by 1 base and J by 4 bases, leaving 5 bases between them. CDR1 and CDR2 (germline): SGHVS, FQNEAQ.

As concerns this clone: The same CDR3 can be traced to other DNA sequences in this sample. The chain combines TRBV28 with TRBJ2-7, with TRBD1 matching over 7 bases. The V and J ends lost 6 bases and 3 bases, in that order; junction bases with no gene match: 5. CDR3 length: 13 residues. The germline V gene has CDR1 MDHEN and CDR2 SYDVKM. Here the CDR3 DNA reads TGTGCCAGCAGCCGACAGGGTGGCTACGAGCAGTACTTC. This encodes CASSRQGGYEQYF.

The rearrangement uses TRBV10-1 and TRBJ2-4; TRBD2 might be the D (6 bases). The germline CDR1 and CDR2 sequences are WNHNN and SYGVQD (reference sequence). The CDR3 has 14 residues. The ends were cut back, 3 bases at V and 0 bases at J, with 6 bases in the middle. CDR3 sequence: CASSDGGAKNIQYF. DNA of the CDR3: TGCGCCAGCAGTGACGGGGGAGCCAAAAACATTCAGTACTTC.

In its sample, this clone was seen once. The rearrangement uses TRBV19 and TRBJ1-1; the D gene is possibly TRBD1 (5 bases). The germline V gene has CDR1 LNHDA and CDR2 SQIVND (reference sequence). The CDR3 is made up of 14 amino acids. V was shortened by 5 bases and J by 6 bases, with 16 bases between the two germline ends. Here the CDR3 DNA reads TGTGCCAGTAGTTCCTCGGGCAGGGCCTCTGAAGCTTTCTTT. Translation: CASSSSGRASEAFF.

V usage is TRBV12-3 or TRBV12-4 and J usage is TRBJ1-1; weak D call: TRBD1 (5 bases). This CDR3 spans 13 amino acids. V shed 5 bases and J shed 6 bases, with 13 bases lying between them. The CDR3 DNA is TGTGCCAGCAGTCCCCGTGGGGGGGCTGAAGCTTTCTTT. Residues: CASSPRGGAEAFF.

The genes are TRBV7-2 and TRBJ2-7, with D tentatively TRBD1 (6 bases). The CDR3 extends over 12 amino acids. Trimming shortened V by 4 bases and J by 6 bases, and 10 bases separated the two germline ends. Germline values: CDR1 SGHTA, CDR2 FQGNSA. CDR3 nucleotides: TGTGCCAGCAGCTCTTGGACAGCCGAGCAGTACTTC. Its translation is CASSSWTAEQYF.

The CDR3 spells CASSDGQGGGETQYF. CDR3 nucleotides: TGTGCCAGCAGCGACGGACAGGGCGGTGGAGAGACCCAGTACTTC. V is TRBV7-2 and J is TRBJ2-5, with TRBD1 identical over 8 bases. The V gene's germline CDR1 is SGHTA and CDR2 FQGNSA. This CDR3 has 15 residues. The J segment lost 4 bases and the V segment lost 5 bases, leaving 9 bases of the junction unmatched.

The V and J genes are TRBV19 and TRBJ1-1; D gene uncertain. Per germline, CDR1 LNHDA and CDR2 SQIVND (reference sequence). The V gene lost 5 bases and the J gene lost 7 bases, with 14 bases spanning the gap. There are 13 residues in the CDR3. The CDR3 spells CASSPHFSGEAFF. The DNA for the CDR3 is TGTGCCAGTAGTCCCCACTTCTCTGGTGAAGCTTTCTTT.

The gene calls are TRBV7-9 and TRBJ2-7; 8 bases line up with TRBD1. This CDR3 is 15 amino acids long. The V gene's germline CDR1 is SEHNR and CDR2 FQNEAQ (reference sequence). V shed 1 base and J 0 bases; nucleotides not matched to a gene: 2. The CDR3, as DNA: TGTGCCAGCAGCTTAGGACAGGGGATCTCCTACGAGCAGTACTTC. Translation: CASSLGQGISYEQYF. The variable domain in full, with the rest retrieved from reference TRBV7-9 and TRBJ2-7, is DTGVSQNPRHKITKRGQNVTFRCDPISEHNRLYWYRQTLGQGPEFLTYFQNEAQLEKSRLLSDRFSAERPKGSFSTLEIQRTEQGDSAMYLCASSLGQGISYEQYFGPGTRLTVT.

The chain uses TRBV7-8 and TRBJ1-1, with D tentatively TRBD1 (5 bases). CDR1 is SGHVS and CDR2 is FQNEAQ in the germline V gene. The CDR3 is 15 amino acids. With 1 base removed from V and 10 bases from J, the gap between germline ends came to 19 bases. This CDR3 is CASSLGNAGPGVAFF. DNA of the CDR3: TGTGCCAGCAGCTTAGGGAATGCGGGGCCAGGAGTAGCTTTCTTT.